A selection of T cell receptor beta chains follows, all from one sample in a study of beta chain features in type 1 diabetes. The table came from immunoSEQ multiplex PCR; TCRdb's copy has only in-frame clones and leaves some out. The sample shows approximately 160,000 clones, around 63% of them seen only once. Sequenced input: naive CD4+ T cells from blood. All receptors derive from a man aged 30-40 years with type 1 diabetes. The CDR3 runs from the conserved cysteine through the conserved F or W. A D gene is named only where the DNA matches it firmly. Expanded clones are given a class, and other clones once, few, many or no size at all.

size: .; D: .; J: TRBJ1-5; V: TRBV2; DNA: TGTGCCAGCAGTGCGAATAGGGCAGGGAGCAATCAGCCCCAGCATTTT; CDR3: CASSANRAGSNQPQHF
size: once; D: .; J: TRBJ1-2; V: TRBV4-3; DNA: TGCGCCAGCAGCCAAGGAGCAGGGCCTAACTATGGCTACACCTTC; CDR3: CASSQGAGPNYGYTF
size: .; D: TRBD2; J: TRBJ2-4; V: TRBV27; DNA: TGTGCCAGCAGAAGACCGGGACTAGCAAACATTCAGTACTTC; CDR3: CASRRPGLANIQYF
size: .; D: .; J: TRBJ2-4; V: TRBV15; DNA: TGTGCCACCAGCAGAGATCGATGGGGTGACGAGGCCAAAAACATTCAGTACTTC; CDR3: CATSRDRWGDEAKNIQYF
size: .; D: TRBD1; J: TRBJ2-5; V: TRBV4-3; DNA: TGCGCCAGCAGCCGGGGACAGGGGTCAGGAGAGACCCAGTACTTC; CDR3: CASSRGQGSGETQYF
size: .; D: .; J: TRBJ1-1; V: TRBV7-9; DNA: TGTGCCAGCAGCCTCATGAACACTGAAGCTTTCTTT; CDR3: CASSLMNTEAFF
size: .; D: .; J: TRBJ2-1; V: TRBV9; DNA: TGTGCCAGCAAGATGGGGAATGAGCAGTTCTTC; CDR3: CASKMGNEQFF
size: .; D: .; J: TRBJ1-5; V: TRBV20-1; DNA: TGCAGTGCTTGGGACGGGGGCCCCCAGCATTTT; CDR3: CSAWDGGPQHF
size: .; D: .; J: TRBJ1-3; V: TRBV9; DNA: TGTGCCAGCAGCGTAGCAGGTTTTGGAAACACCATATATTTT; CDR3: CASSVAGFGNTIYF
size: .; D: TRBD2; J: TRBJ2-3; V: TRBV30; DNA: TGTGCCTGGAGTGCACTAGCGGTTAGCACAGATACGCAGTATTTT; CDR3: CAWSALAVSTDTQYF
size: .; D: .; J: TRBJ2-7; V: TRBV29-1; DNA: TGCAGCGTTCACGAGGGATCCGACGAGCAGTACTTC; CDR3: CSVHEGSDEQYF
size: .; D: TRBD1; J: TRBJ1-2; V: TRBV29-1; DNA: TGCAGCGTATACAGGGGAGATGGCTACACCTTC; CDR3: CSVYRGDGYTF
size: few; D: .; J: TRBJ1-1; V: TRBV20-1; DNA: TGCAGTGCTGGCCTGAACACTGAAGCTTTCTTT; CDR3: CSAGLNTEAFF
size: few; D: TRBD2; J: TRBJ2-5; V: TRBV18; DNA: TGTGCCAGCTCAGCCCTGGATCTAGCGGGAGAAGAGACCCAGTACTTC; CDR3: CASSALDLAGEETQYF
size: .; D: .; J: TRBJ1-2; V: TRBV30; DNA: TGTGCCTGGGAACCAGGGATAACGGGCTACACCTTC; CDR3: CAWEPGITGYTF
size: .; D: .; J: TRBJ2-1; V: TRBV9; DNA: TGTGCCAGCAGCGCTCGCAGGGGAACCCAACCTCCTGAGCAGTTCTTC; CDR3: CASSARRGTQPPEQFF
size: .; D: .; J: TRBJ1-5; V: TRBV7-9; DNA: TGTGCCAGCAGCGCAAGCCAAGGATTCAATCAGCCCCAGCATTTT; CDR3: CASSASQGFNQPQHF
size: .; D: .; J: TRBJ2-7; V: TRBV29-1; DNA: TGCAGCGTGGCAGACAGGCCAATAGAGAACGAGCAGTACTTC; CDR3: CSVADRPIENEQYF
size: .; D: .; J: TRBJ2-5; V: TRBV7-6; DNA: TGTGCCAGCAGCTCCTTTTTGGGGGTGCGAGAGACCCAGTACTTC; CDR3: CASSSFLGVRETQYF
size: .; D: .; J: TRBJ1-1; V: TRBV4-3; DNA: TGCGCCAGCAGCCAAACGGAGGGGAACACTGAAGCTTTCTTT; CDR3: CASSQTEGNTEAFF
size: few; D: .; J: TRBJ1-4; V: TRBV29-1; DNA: TGCAGCGTCGTGGCAGGGCAGGATGAAAAACTGTTTTTT; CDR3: CSVVAGQDEKLFF
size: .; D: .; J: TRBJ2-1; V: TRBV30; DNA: TGTGCCTGGAGTTTAGGGGACGGGACCTACAATGAGCAGTTCTTC; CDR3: CAWSLGDGTYNEQFF
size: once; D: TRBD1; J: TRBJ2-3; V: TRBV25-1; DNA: TGTGCCAGCAGTGCTCAACCGGGACAGGGTAGAGGTACGCAGTATTTT; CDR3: CASSAQPGQGRGTQYF
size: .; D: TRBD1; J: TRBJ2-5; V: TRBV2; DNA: TGTGCCACAGGACAGGTGGAGGAGACCCAGTACTTC; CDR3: CATGQVEETQYF
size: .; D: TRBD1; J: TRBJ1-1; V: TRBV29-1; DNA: TGCAGCGTGGGGGGACAGTCGAGTGCTGAAGCTTTCTTT; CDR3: CSVGGQSSAEAFF
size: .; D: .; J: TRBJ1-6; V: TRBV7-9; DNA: TGTGCCAGCAGCTCTCCGGGCCTCAATTCACCCCTCCACTTT; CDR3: CASSSPGLNSPLHF